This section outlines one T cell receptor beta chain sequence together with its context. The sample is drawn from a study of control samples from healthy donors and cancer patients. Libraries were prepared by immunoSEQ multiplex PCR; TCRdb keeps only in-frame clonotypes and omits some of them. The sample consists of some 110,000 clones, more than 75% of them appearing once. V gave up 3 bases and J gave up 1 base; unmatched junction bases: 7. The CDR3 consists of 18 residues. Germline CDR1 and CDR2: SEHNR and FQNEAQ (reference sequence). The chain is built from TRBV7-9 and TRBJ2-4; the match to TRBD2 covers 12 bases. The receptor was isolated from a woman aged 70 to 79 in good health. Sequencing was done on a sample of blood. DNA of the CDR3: TGTGCCAGCAGCTTGGGGACTAGCGGGTATGTGGCCAAAAACATTCAGTACTTC. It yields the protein CASSLGTSGYVAKNIQYF.